Below are 31 T cell receptor beta chains sequenced from a single sample in a study of CD8 T cells in seronegative destructive rheumatoid arthritis. TCRdb's copy holds only in-frame clones and misses some; the assay was immunoSEQ multiplex PCR. The table shows about 880 clones, with roughly 82% occurring only once. Sequenced material: CD8+ T cells from blood. These receptors originate from a woman aged 60 or older with seronegative destructive rheumatoid arthritis.

The chain carries TRBV27 and TRBJ2-3; D may be TRBD2 (8 bases). Germline V gene sequence: CDR1 MNHEY, CDR2 SMNVEV (reference sequence). V was cut by 6 bases and J by 2 bases, with 24 bases left in between. The CDR3 has 18 residues. Here the CDR3 reads CASSPGQGVAGNTDTQYF. The CDR3 DNA reads as TGTGCCAGCAGCCCGGGTCAGGGGGTAGCGGGAAACACAGATACGCAGTATTTT.

V and J are TRBV15 and TRBJ2-7; 7 nucleotides agree with TRBD1. Per germline, CDR1 LNHNV and CDR2 YYDKDF (reference sequence). This CDR3 has 15 amino acids. After removal of 1 base from V and 1 base from J, the junction contained 4 bases not matched to a gene. The CDR3 coding sequence is TGTGCCACCAGCAGAGTCGACAGGGCATCCTACGAGCAGTACTTC. This gives the protein CATSRVDRASYEQYF.

V is TRBV21-1 and J is TRBJ2-7; the table's D call, TRBD1, has no DNA check behind it. TRBV21-1 is shown as a pseudogene. The CDR3 covers 16 residues. The CDR3: CASSKGQSVRPYEQYF. As DNA, the CDR3 is TGTGCCAGCAGCAAAGGACAGTCCGTACGACCCTACGAGCAGTACTTC.

The chain recombines TRBV15 with TRBJ2-4; D is ambiguous. Germline V gene data show CDR1 as LNHNV and CDR2 as YYDKDF (reference sequence). The CDR3 extends over 13 amino acids. The V end lost 4 bases, the J end lost 0 bases, and 4 bases lay between the germline ends. The CDR3 reads CATSTVAKNIQYF. The CDR3 DNA follows: TGTGCCACCAGCACTGTAGCCAAAAACATTCAGTACTTC.

The chain couples TRBV11-2 to TRBJ2-1; 12 bases align to TRBD2. Germline V CDR1 and CDR2: SGHAT, FQNNGV. The CDR3 runs 15 residues. V dropped 2 bases and J dropped 7; count of bases not matched to a gene: 3. This chain's CDR3 is CASSLLAGGPNEQFF. The CDR3 nucleotides read TGTGCCAGCAGCTTACTAGCGGGAGGGCCAAATGAGCAGTTCTTC.

This sequence joins TRBV5-1 and TRBJ2-7; 8 bases are a match to TRBD1. Germline V CDR1 and CDR2: SGHRS, YFSETQ. CDR3 size: 14 residues. J gave up 2 bases and V 3 bases, and 4 bases lay outside the gene matches. CDR3: CASSSDRGAYEQYF. For the CDR3, the DNA is TGCGCCAGCAGCTCCGACAGGGGTGCCTACGAGCAGTACTTC.

This clone came up once. This chain joins TRBV28 and TRBJ2-5, with 9 bases lining up with TRBD2. The CDR3 runs to 18 residues. Losses at the gene ends were 4 bases for V and 4 bases for J; bases not matched to a gene: 16. From germline, CDR1 is MDHEN and CDR2 SYDVKM. The DNA for the CDR3 is TGTGCCAGCAGTTCTTTGCGCTTAGCGGGAGAGGGAGGAGAGACCCAGTACTTC. Amino acid sequence: CASSSLRLAGEGGETQYF.

By sample fraction, this clone is hyperexpanded. The chain recombines TRBV9 with TRBJ2-1, with a weak D call TRBD2 (6 bases). V lost 4 bases and J 7 bases, leaving 18 bases between the germline ends. The germline gives CDR1 SGDLS, CDR2 YYNGEE. The CDR3 has 15 amino acids. CDR3 coding DNA: TGTGCCAGCAGCCTGCGCGTAGCTAGCGTTAATGAGCAGTTCTTC. It encodes CASSLRVASVNEQFF.

The chain recombines TRBV28 with TRBJ2-2; D possibly corresponds to TRBD2 (6 bases). This CDR3 is 15 amino acids long. Germline V gene lookup returns CDR1 MDHEN and CDR2 SYDVKM. The germline V and J ends were trimmed by 1 base and 4 bases, with 10 bases remaining between them. The CDR3 spells CASSLLLGGTGELFF. In DNA form, the CDR3 reads TGTGCCAGCAGTTTATTGTTGGGGGGCACCGGGGAGCTGTTTTTT.

This CDR3 reads CASSLPASGQTQYF. In nucleotides, the CDR3 is TGTGCCAGCAGTTTACCGGCTAGCGGCCAAACCCAGTACTTC. V and J are TRBV28 and TRBJ2-5, with 7 bases lining up with TRBD2. CDR1 and CDR2 (germline): MDHEN, SYDVKM. V was pared by 2 bases and J by 8 bases, with 8 bases of the junction left unmatched. The CDR3 totals 14 residues.

The chain joins TRBV7-8 to TRBJ2-6, with TRBD2 as a possible D gene (6 bases). The CDR3 covers 15 residues. Germline CDR1 SGHVS, CDR2 FQNEAQ. V gave up 5 bases and J gave up 3 bases, with 11 bases separating them. CDR3 sequence (DNA): TGTGCCAGCAGCGTACCGGGGGATGGGGCCAACGTCCTGACTTTC. Protein product: CASSVPGDGANVLTF.

The gene calls are TRBV7-9 and TRBJ2-3; TRBD2 matches at 8 bases. After removal of 6 bases from V and 0 bases from J, the junction contained 8 bases not matched to a gene. CDR1 and CDR2 (germline): SEHNR, FQNEAQ (reference sequence). The CDR3 totals 16 residues. The CDR3 is CASSPYASGSTDTQYF. The CDR3 DNA follows: TGTGCCAGCAGTCCTTACGCTAGCGGGAGCACAGATACGCAGTATTTT.

The V and J genes are TRBV28 and TRBJ2-1; D might be TRBD1 (6 bases). Trimming took 6 bases from V and 9 from J, leaving 21 bases between them. This CDR3 region has 15 residues. CDR1 and CDR2 (germline): MDHEN, SYDVKM. CDR3 protein: CASSPDRPGSCEQFF. CDR3 coding DNA: TGTGCCAGCAGCCCTGACAGGCCGGGGTCATGTGAGCAGTTCTTC.

This clone was picked up a small number of times. The gene calls are TRBV28 and TRBJ2-7; 8 bases are shared with TRBD1. The CDR3 is 13 amino acids. V was pared by 7 bases and J by 2 bases, with 4 bases of the junction left unmatched. Germline V gives CDR1 MDHEN, CDR2 SYDVKM. The CDR3 region is CASKRTGTYEQYF. The CDR3 DNA reads TGTGCCAGCAAAAGGACAGGGACCTACGAGCAGTACTTC.

This chain uses TRBV14 with TRBJ2-5; 10 bases line up with TRBD1. The length of the CDR3 is 15 residues. The germline gives CDR1 SGHDN, CDR2 FVKESK. V dropped 9 bases and J dropped 3; count of bases not matched to a gene: 10. The DNA of the CDR3 is TGTGCCAGACCCTACCGACAGGGGGCGAAAGAGACCCAGTACTTC. Translation gives CARPYRQGAKETQYF.

V usage is TRBV6-4 and J usage is TRBJ2-3, with TRBD2 matching over 9 bases. There are 16 residues in the CDR3. Trimming at V came to 0 bases and at J to 5 bases, leaving 6 bases not matched to a gene. Germline CDR1 MRHNA, CDR2 SNTAGT. The CDR3 spells CASSDSSSGEVDTQYF. The CDR3 DNA follows: TGTGCCAGCAGTGACTCATCTAGCGGGGAGGTAGATACGCAGTATTTT.

The chain uses TRBV5-1 and TRBJ2-7; D is unclear. The CDR3 runs 13 residues. With 1 base removed from V and 6 bases from J, the gap between germline ends came to 11 bases. Germline V gene sequence: CDR1 SGHRS, CDR2 YFSETQ. CDR3 region: CASSLSSSVEQYF. CDR3 DNA: TGCGCCAGCAGCTTGTCCTCGAGCGTCGAGCAGTACTTC.

The chain couples TRBV4-1 to TRBJ2-7; 7 nucleotides align to TRBD1. This CDR3 region has 18 residues. J lost 4 bases, V lost 4 bases, and 19 bases had no gene match. Germline assignment: CDR1 MGHRA and CDR2 YSYEKL. CDR3 nucleotide sequence: TGCGCCAGCAGCCGCCTTCCCCTCTCCGGGACAGTGATGTACGAGCAGTACTTC. Encoded protein: CASSRLPLSGTVMYEQYF.

This sequence joins TRBV5-1 and TRBJ2-7, with 7 bases lining up with TRBD2. The CDR3 totals 13 residues. J gave up 2 bases and V 4 bases, and 3 bases lay outside the gene matches. The germline V gene has CDR1 SGHRS and CDR2 YFSETQ. This CDR3 is CASSALAAYEQYF. For the CDR3, the DNA is TGCGCCAGCAGCGCTCTAGCGGCCTACGAGCAGTACTTC.

The gene calls are TRBV7-9 and TRBJ2-2; D ambiguous. Germline V gene data show CDR1 as SEHNR and CDR2 as FQNEAQ (reference sequence). The germline V and J ends were trimmed by 1 base and 1 base, with 13 bases remaining between them. The CDR3 covers 17 residues. For the CDR3, the DNA is TGTGCCAGCAGCTTAGATGAGGTGTTCCGGAACACCGGGGAGCTGTTTTTT. Amino acids: CASSLDEVFRNTGELFF.

The chain has TRBV5-4 and TRBJ2-7; possible D gene TRBD1, 6 bases. The CDR3 runs 13 residues. Trimming cost V 4 bases and J 3 bases, with 11 bases left between them. Germline V gives CDR1 SGHNT, CDR2 YYREEE (reference sequence). CDR3 DNA sequence: TGTGCCAGCAGCATACAGGGCTACTACGAGCAGTACTTC. This encodes CASSIQGYYEQYF.

The V gene is TRBV18, the J gene TRBJ2-1, with D perhaps matching TRBD2 (5 bases). From germline, CDR1 is KGHSH and CDR2 LQKENI. The CDR3 extends over 15 amino acids. Trimming left V 3 bases short and J 5 bases short, with 14 bases between. This chain's CDR3 is CASSPPGSRDNEQFF. The CDR3 DNA sequence: TGTGCCAGCTCACCCCCGGGATCGAGGGACAATGAGCAGTTCTTC. Full variable domain (remainder filled in from reference TRBV18 and TRBJ2-1): NAGVMQNPRHLVRRRGQEARLRCSPMKGHSHVYWYRQLPEEGLKFMVYLQKENIIDESGMPKERFSAEFPKEGPSILRIQQVVRGDSAAYFCASSPPGSRDNEQFFGPGTRLTVL.

The chain has TRBV7-2 and TRBJ2-1; 13 nucleotides align to TRBD2. Germline V gives CDR1 SGHTA, CDR2 FQGNSA. The length of the CDR3 is 15 residues. With V trimmed by 4 bases and J by 7 bases, 4 bases remained unmatched. Here the CDR3 reads CASSSGLAGDNEQFF. The CDR3 DNA reads TGTGCCAGCAGCTCCGGACTAGCGGGAGATAATGAGCAGTTCTTC.

About this clone itself: Sequence at one end of the junction differs from germline and may be a read error. The rearrangement links TRBV9 to TRBJ2-7, with a tentative D call TRBD2 (6 bases). Germline V lookup: CDR1 SGDLS, CDR2 YYNGEE. The CDR3 is 13 residues long. CDR3 sequence (DNA): TGTGCCAGCAGTCCTAGCGTCTCCTACGGGCAGTACTTC. Amino acid sequence: CASSPSVSYGQYF.

The V call is TRBV27, the J call TRBJ2-7; the match to TRBD1 covers 8 bases. From germline, CDR1 is MNHEY and CDR2 SMNVEV (reference sequence). The CDR3 loop spans 13 amino acids. Trimming took 3 bases from V and 7 from J; bases not matched to a gene: 5. CDR3 in DNA: TGTGCCAGCAGTTTGATACAGGGGGGTGAGCAGTACTTC. It encodes CASSLIQGGEQYF.

A single count supports this clone. CDR3 amino acids: CASDTSGGGNEQFF. For the CDR3, the DNA is TGTGCCAGCGATACTAGCGGGGGTGGCAATGAGCAGTTCTTC. V gene TRBV27 combines with J gene TRBJ2-1, with 11 positions matching TRBD2. Trimming cost V 8 bases and J 6 bases; bases outside gene matches: 6. The CDR3 runs to 14 residues. CDR1 is MNHEY and CDR2 is SMNVEV in the germline V gene (reference sequence).

The genes are TRBV6-6 and TRBJ1-2; 8 positions match TRBD1. V shed 5 bases and J 3 bases; nucleotides not matched to a gene: 11. Germline V gives CDR1 MNHNY, CDR2 SVGAGI (reference sequence). This CDR3 has 16 amino acids. CDR3 sequence reads: CASSPRTGLYYYGYTF. The CDR3 region has the DNA TGTGCCAGCAGTCCCCGGACAGGGCTATACTACTATGGCTACACCTTC.

V gene TRBV5-8 combines with J gene TRBJ2-7, with TRBD2 identical over 8 bases. V shed 8 bases and J 5 bases; nucleotides not matched to a gene: 12. The CDR3 sequence is 14 residues long. In germline, CDR1 is SGHTS, CDR2 YDEGEE. The CDR3 reads CASTLSGSSNEQYF. In DNA, the CDR3 is TGTGCCAGTACCCTAAGCGGGAGCTCAAACGAGCAGTACTTC.

The chain combines TRBV10-3 with TRBJ2-5, with a tentative D call TRBD1 (5 bases). The closer fit of TRBJ2-7 to the DNA end suggests the J call may be wrong. Per germline, CDR1 ENHRY and CDR2 SYGVKD. The CDR3 consists of 13 residues. The DNA for the CDR3 is TGTGCCTCATCCAGGGCACAGGACTACGAGCAGTACTTC. As protein: CASSRAQDYEQYF.

The chain is built from TRBV29-1 and TRBJ1-4, with 8 bases identical to TRBD1. This CDR3 is 13 amino acids long. The V gene end was trimmed by 5 bases and the J gene end by 7 bases; junction bases not matched to a gene: 6. Per the germline V gene, CDR1 is SQVTM and CDR2 is ANQGSEA. The CDR3 loop reads CSVITGGSEKLFF. In DNA form, the CDR3 reads TGCAGCGTTATAACAGGGGGTAGTGAAAAACTGTTTTTT.

The genes are TRBV11-2 and TRBJ2-3; no firm D call. Germline V gene lookup returns CDR1 SGHAT and CDR2 FQNNGV. Trimming shortened V by 2 bases and J by 6 bases, and 12 bases separated the two germline ends. The CDR3 is 14 amino acids. The CDR3 DNA is TGTGCCAGCAGCTTAAACAGCTTCTCCGATACGCAGTATTTT. Translated: CASSLNSFSDTQYF.